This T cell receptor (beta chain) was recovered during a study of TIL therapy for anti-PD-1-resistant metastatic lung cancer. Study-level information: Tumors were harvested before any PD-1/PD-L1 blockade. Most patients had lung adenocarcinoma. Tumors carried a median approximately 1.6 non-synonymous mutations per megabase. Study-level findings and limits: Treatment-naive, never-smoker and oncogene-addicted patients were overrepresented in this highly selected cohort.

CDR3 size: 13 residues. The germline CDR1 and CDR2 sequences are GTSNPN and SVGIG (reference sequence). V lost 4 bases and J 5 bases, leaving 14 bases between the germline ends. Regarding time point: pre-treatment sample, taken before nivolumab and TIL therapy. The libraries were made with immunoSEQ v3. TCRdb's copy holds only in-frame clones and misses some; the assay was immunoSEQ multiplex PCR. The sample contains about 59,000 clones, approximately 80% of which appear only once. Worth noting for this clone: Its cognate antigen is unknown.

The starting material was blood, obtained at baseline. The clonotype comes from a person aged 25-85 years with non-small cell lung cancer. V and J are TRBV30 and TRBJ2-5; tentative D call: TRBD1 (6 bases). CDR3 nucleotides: TGTGCCTGGAAAAACACAGGGACGGAGACCCAGTACTTC. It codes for CAWKNTGTETQYF.